This TCR beta chain derives from a study of shared clonotypes between healthy human individuals. The wider study: The composition of the donors was a couple of women and a few men aged 18 to 49.

This clone was seen only a few times. Method: immunoSEQ multiplex PCR; TCRdb's copy keeps in-frame clones and lacks some. Found here are fewer than 500,000 clones, about 75% of them singletons; the top ten hold around 12%. Germline CDR1 reads KGHSH; CDR2 reads LQKENI. Trimming left V 2 bases short and J 8 bases short, with 12 bases between. The CDR3 runs 13 residues. Sequencing used PBMCs. This TCR derives from a woman aged 40 to 55 in good health. Some clones in this sample may be carry-over from other donors' samples. This chain uses TRBV18 with TRBJ1-2; D ambiguous. CDR3 loop: CASSPEGNRGYTF. The CDR3 DNA is TGTGCCAGCTCACCAGAAGGGAATCGCGGCTACACCTTC.